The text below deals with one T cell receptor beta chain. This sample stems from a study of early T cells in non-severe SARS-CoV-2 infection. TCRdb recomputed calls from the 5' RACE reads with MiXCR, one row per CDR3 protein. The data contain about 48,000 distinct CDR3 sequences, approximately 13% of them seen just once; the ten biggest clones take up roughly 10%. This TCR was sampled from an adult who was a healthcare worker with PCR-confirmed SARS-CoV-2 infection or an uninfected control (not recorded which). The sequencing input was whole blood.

DNA of the CDR3: TGTGCCAGCAGCCTTAGCGGGAGAGGCGCCTACAATGAGCAGTTCTTC. This gives the protein CASSLSGRGAYNEQFF. The rearrangement joins TRBV7-9 to TRBJ2-1, with 9 bases lining up with TRBD2. CDR1 is SEHNR and CDR2 is FQNEAQ in the germline V gene (reference sequence). This CDR3 is 16 amino acids long. The V and J ends lost 5 bases and 2 bases, in that order; junction bases with no gene match: 7. The full variable domain, in which reference TRBV7-9 and TRBJ2-1 provide the parts outside the CDR3, is DTGVSQNPRHKITKRGQNVTFRCDPISEHNRLYWYRQTLGQGPEFLTYFQNEAQLEKSRLLSDRFSAERPKGSFSTLEIQRTEQGDSAMYLCASSLSGRGAYNEQFFGPGTRLTVL.